The clone carrying this T cell receptor beta chain was counted a few times. The antigen remains undetermined. Germline CDR1 is MDHEN and CDR2 is SYDVKM. Trimming removed 7 bases at V and 7 bases at J, with 17 bases between. The CDR3 is made up of 15 amino acids. This specimen comes from a study of identical twins. Study-level results: Twin pairs' shared out-of-frame alpha sequences were enriched in low generation probability.

TCRdb re-derived calls from the 5' RACE reads in MiXCR, one entry per CDR3 protein. Of fewer than 500,000 distinct CDR3 sequences detected, 13% to 15% appear once; the ten largest clones hold approximately 0.9%. The same data also went into a second study, on yellow fever vaccine responses in identical twins.

Sequenced: CD4+ T cells sorted from blood. The chain couples TRBV28 to TRBJ1-6; D gene unclear. The TCR comes from a woman aged 18-29 years in good health. The CDR3 DNA reads as TGTGCCAGCATTATTCGGTTAGGGTTAAATTCACCCCTCCACTTT. It encodes CASIIRLGLNSPLHF.